This TCR beta chain is drawn from a study of T cells in localized non-small cell lung cancer. The method was immunoSEQ multiplex PCR; TCRdb's version includes in-frame clones alone and lacks a portion of them. The sample has about 82,000 clones, over 70% seen once. The V end was cut by 3 bases, the J end by 4 bases, with 10 bases between. Germline values: CDR1 MNHEY, CDR2 SVGAGI. CDR3 length: 13 residues. Overall study findings and caveats: Longer overall survival associated with higher blood T cell density; shorter survival with higher adjacent-lung clonality. Within adjacent lung there appeared a median approximately 58 of the top 100 tumor clones.

Details on this clone: No antigen is known for it.

The clonotype originates from a man between 40 and 70 years old with stage II squamous cell lung carcinoma. Sequencing used PBMCs, obtained before any cancer treatment. The chain combines TRBV6-5 with TRBJ2-7; no clear D. This CDR3 reads CASSYLDGYEQYF. CDR3 coding DNA: TGTGCCAGCAGTTATTTGGACGGGTACGAGCAGTACTTC.